This T cell receptor beta chain emerged from a study of vaccination and CD4 T cells after COVID-19. Study-wide background: Control cultures were given a CEFX pool, an HIV-1 Nef pool, or no peptide.

By its share, this clonotype is medium-sized. Its cognate antigen is unknown. Trimming cost V 5 bases and J 2 bases; bases outside gene matches: 3. This CDR3 contains 15 residues. Germline-derived CDR1 and CDR2 are DFQATT and SNEGSKA (reference sequence). Treatment indicated: approximately 10-day PBMC culture with coronavirus spike peptide pools or control peptides (ViraFEST assay). Peptide pools at around 9.2 ug/ml and IL-2 at approximately 11 IU/ml were added to cultures of two million PBMCs per well. Sequencing of DNA taken from cultured CD4+ T cells relied on the Oncomine TCR Beta short-read assay. Genomic DNA was isolated from cultured CD4+ T cells. TCRdb reanalysed the PCR reads using MiXCR and keeps one entry per CDR3 protein. The table lists more than 3,500 distinct CDR3 sequences, 17% of them singletons.

The TCR originated in a human donor who had recovered from COVID-19. This chain links TRBV20-1 with TRBJ2-3, with 14 bases that match TRBD2. Specimen: CD4+ T cells from blood, cultured in vitro. In nucleotides, the CDR3 is TGCAGTGCTTCGGGACTAGCGGGGGTCACAGATACGCAGTATTTT. Encoded protein: CSASGLAGVTDTQYF.